This T cell receptor beta chain was sequenced for a study of blood T cell repertoires in COVID-19. With V trimmed by 0 bases and J by 5 bases, 4 bases remained unmatched. Looked up from germline, CDR1 is SGDLS and CDR2 is YYNGEE. The CDR3 is made up of 15 amino acids. Method: immunoSEQ multiplex PCR; TCRdb's copy keeps in-frame clones and lacks some. Of approximately 120,000 clones in the sample, approximately 80% were seen once. The specimen sequenced was peripheral blood. The clonotype was recovered from a woman of 80 years or more with active or convalescent COVID-19. The V gene is TRBV9, the J gene TRBJ2-2; the match to TRBD1 covers 7 bases. The CDR3 loop reads CASSVASGGTGELFF. Here the CDR3 DNA reads TGTGCCAGCAGCGTAGCTTCAGGGGGAACCGGGGAGCTGTTTTTT.